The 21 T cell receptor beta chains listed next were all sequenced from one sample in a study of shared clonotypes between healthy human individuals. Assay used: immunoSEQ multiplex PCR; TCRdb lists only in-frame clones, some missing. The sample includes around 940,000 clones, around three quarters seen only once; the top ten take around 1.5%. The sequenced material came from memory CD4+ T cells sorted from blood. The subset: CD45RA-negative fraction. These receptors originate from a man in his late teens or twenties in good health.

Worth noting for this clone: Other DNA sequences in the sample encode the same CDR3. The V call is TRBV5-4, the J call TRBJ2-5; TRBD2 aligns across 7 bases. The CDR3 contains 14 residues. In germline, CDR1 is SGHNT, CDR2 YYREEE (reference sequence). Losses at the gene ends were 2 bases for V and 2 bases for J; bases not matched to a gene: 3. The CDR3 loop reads CASSLAGTQETQYF. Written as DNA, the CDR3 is TGTGCCAGCAGCTTAGCGGGGACTCAAGAGACCCAGTACTTC.

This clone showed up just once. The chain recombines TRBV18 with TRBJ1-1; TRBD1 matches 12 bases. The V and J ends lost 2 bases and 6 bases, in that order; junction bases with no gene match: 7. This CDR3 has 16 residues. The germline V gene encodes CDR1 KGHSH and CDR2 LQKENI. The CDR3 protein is CASSPRAGTGGPEAFF. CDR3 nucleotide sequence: TGTGCCAGCTCACCAAGGGCTGGGACAGGGGGCCCTGAAGCTTTCTTT.

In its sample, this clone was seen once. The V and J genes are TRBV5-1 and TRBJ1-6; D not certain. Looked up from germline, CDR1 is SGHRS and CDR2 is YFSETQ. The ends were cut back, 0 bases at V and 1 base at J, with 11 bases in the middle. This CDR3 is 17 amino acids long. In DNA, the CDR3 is TGCGCCAGCAGCTTGGGAATGACTGCTTCCTATAATTCACCCCTCCACTTT. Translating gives CASSLGMTASYNSPLHF.

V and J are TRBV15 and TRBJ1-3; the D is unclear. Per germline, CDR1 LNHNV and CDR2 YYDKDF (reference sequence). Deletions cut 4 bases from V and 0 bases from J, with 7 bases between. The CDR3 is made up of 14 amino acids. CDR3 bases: TGTGCCACCAGCAACTGGGGCTCTGGAAACACCATATATTTT. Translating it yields CATSNWGSGNTIYF.

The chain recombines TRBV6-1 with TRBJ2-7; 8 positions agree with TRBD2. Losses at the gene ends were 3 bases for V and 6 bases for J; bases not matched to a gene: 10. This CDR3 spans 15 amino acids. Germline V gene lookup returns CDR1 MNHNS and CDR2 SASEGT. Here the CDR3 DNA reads TGTGCCAGCAGTGATTTAGCGGGGTTTAGGCTCGAGCAGTACTTC. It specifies CASSDLAGFRLEQYF.

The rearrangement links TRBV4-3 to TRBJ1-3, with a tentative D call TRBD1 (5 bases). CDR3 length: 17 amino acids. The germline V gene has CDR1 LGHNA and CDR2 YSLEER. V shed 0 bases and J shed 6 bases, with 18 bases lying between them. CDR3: CASSQDIGQRVENTIYF. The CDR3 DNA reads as TGCGCCAGCAGCCAAGACATTGGACAAAGGGTGGAAAACACCATATATTTT.

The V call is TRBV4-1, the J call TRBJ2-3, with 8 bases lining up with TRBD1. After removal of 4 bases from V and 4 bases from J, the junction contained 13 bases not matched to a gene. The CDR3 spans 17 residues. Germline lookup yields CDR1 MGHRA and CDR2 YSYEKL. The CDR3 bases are TGCGCCAGCAGCCGACAAGATGGCGGCAGGGGGCCAGATACGCAGTATTTT. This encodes CASSRQDGGRGPDTQYF.

The CDR3 reads CSVRGSSYTF. The DNA of the CDR3 is TGCAGCGTTCGGGGCTCAAGCTACACCTTC. The rearrangement uses TRBV29-1 and TRBJ1-2; D may be TRBD1 (5 bases). Germline V gene lookup returns CDR1 SQVTM and CDR2 ANQGSEA. This CDR3 spans 10 amino acids. The V end lost 5 bases, the J end lost 9 bases, and 10 bases lay between the germline ends.

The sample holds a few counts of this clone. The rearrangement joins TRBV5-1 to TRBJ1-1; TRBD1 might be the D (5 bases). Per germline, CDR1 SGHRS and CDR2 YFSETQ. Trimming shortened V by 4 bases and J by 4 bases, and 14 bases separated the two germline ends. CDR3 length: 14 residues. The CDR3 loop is CASSTGTSGTEAFF. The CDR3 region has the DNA TGCGCCAGCAGCACCGGGACCTCAGGCACTGAAGCTTTCTTT.

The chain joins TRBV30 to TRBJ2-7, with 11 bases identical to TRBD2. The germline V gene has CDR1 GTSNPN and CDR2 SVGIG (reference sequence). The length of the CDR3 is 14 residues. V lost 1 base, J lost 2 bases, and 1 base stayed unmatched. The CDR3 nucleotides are TGTGCCTGGAGTGGTAGCGGGGGGGCCTACGAGCAGTACTTC. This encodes CAWSGSGGAYEQYF.

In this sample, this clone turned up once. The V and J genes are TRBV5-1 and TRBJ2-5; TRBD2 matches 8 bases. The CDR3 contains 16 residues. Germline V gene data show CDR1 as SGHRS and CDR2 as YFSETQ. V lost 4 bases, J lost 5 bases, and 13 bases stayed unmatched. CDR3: CASSPRVAGPGETQYF. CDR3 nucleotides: TGCGCCAGCAGCCCCCGGGTAGCGGGGCCGGGGGAGACCCAGTACTTC.

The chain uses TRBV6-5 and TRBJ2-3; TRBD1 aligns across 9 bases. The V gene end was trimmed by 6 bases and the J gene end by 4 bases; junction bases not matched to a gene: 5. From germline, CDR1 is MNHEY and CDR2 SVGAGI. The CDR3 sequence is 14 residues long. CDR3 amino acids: CASSSGQGPDTQYF. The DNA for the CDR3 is TGTGCCAGCAGCTCTGGACAGGGGCCAGATACGCAGTATTTT.

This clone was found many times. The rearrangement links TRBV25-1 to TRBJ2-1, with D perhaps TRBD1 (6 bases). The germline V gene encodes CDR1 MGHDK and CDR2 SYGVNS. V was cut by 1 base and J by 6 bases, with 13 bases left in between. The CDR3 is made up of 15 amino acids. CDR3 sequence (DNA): TGTGCCAGCAGTGAATTAGGGGGACCGGGCAATGAGCAGTTCTTC. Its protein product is CASSELGGPGNEQFF.

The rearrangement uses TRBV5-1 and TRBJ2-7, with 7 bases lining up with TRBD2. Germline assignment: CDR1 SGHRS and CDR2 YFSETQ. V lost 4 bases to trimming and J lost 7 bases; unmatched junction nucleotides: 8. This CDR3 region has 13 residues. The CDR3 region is CASSTGGGGEQYF. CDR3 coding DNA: TGCGCCAGCAGCACCGGCGGCGGGGGAGAGCAGTACTTC.

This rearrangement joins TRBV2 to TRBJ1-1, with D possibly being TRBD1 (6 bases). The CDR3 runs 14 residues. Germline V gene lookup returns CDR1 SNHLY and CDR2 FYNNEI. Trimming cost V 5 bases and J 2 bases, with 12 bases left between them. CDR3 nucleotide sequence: TGTGCCAGCAGTAGAGGGGGAGTAAACACTGAAGCTTTCTTT. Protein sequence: CASSRGGVNTEAFF.

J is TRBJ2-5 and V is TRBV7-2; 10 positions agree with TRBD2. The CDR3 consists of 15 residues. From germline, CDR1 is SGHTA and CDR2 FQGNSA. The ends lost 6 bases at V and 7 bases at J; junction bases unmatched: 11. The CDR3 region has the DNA TGTGCCAGCAGAGAAGCGGGAGGGCCTCAATTGACCCAGTACTTC. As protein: CASREAGGPQLTQYF.

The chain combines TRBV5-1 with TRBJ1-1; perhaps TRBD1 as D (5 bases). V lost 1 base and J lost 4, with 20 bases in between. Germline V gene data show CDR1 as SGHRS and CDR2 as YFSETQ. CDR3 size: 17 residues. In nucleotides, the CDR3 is TGCGCCAGCAGCTTGTCGCTTCTTCCGAAGGGGATCACTGAAGCTTTCTTT. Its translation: CASSLSLLPKGITEAFF.

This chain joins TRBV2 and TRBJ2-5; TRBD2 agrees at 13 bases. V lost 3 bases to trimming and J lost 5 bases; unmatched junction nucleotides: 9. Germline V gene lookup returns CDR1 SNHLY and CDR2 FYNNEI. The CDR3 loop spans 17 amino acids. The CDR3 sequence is CASSDGLRTSGGETQYF. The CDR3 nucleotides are TGTGCCAGCAGTGATGGGCTTCGGACTAGCGGGGGTGAGACCCAGTACTTC.

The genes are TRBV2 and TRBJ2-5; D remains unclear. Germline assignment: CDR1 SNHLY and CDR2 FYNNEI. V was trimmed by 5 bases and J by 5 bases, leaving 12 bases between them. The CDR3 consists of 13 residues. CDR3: CASSFERVETQYF. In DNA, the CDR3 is TGTGCCAGCAGTTTTGAACGAGTGGAGACCCAGTACTTC.

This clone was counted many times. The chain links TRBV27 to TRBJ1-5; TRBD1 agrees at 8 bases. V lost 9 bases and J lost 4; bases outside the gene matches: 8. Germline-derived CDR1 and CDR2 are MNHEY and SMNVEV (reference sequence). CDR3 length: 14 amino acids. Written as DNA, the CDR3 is TGTGCCAGTGGGACAGGCTGGGGGAATCAGCCCCAGCATTTT. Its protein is CASGTGWGNQPQHF.

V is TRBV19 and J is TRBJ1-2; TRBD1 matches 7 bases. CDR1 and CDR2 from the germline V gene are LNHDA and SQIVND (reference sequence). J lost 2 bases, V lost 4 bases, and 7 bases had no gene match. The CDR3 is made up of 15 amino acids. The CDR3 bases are TGTGCCAGTAGTACGGCCCAGACAGGGAACTATGGCTACACCTTC. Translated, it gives CASSTAQTGNYGYTF.